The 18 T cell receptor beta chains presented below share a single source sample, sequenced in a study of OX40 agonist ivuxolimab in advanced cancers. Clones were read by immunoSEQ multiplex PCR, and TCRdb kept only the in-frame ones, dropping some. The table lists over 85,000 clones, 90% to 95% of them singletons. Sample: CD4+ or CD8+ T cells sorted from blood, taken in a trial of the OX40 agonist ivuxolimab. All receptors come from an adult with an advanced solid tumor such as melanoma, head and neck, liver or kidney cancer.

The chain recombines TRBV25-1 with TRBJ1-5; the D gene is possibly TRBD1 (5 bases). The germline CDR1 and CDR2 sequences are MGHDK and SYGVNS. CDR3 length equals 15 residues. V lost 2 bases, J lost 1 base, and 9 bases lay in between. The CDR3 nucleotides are TGTGCCAGCAGTGAAGGGGGAGCGAGCAATCAGCCCCAGCATTTT. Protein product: CASSEGGASNQPQHF.

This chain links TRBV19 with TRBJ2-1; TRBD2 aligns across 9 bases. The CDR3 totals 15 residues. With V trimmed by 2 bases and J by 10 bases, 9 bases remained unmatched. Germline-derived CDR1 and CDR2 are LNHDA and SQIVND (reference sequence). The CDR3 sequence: CASSISLAGTGEQFF. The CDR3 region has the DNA TGTGCCAGTAGTATAAGTCTAGCGGGGACCGGAGAGCAGTTCTTC.

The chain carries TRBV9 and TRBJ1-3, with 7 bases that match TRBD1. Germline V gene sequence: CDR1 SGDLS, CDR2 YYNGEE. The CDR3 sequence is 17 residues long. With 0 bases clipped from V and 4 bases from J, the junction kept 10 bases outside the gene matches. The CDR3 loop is CASSVATGGGGGNTIYF. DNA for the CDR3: TGTGCCAGCAGCGTAGCTACGGGAGGGGGCGGCGGAAACACCATATATTTT.

CDR3 sequence reads: CASRADTYYGYTF. CDR3 coding DNA: TGTGCCAGCAGGGCGGATACGTACTATGGCTACACCTTC. The V gene is TRBV2, the J gene TRBJ1-2, with D hard to call. This CDR3 is built from 13 residues. The V end was cut by 6 bases, the J end by 3 bases, with 11 bases between. Germline CDR1 reads SNHLY; CDR2 reads FYNNEI.

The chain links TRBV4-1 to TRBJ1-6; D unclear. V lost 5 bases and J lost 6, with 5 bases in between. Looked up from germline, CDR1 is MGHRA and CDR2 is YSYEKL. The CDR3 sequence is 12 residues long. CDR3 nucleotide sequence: TGCGCCAGCAGCGGGGTTAATTCACCCCTCCACTTT. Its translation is CASSGVNSPLHF.

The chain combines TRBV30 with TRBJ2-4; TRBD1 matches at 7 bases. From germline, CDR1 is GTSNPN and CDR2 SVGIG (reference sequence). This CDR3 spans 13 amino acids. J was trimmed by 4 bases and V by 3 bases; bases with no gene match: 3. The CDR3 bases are TGTGCCTGGAGGGGACAGAGTAAAAACATTCAGTACTTC. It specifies CAWRGQSKNIQYF.

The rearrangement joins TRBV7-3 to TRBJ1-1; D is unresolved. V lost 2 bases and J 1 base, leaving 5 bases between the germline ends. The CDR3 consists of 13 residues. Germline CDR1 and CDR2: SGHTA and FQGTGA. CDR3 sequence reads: CASSLSGNTEAFF. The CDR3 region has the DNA TGTGCCAGCAGCTTATCTGGGAACACTGAAGCTTTCTTT. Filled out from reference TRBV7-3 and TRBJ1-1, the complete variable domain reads GAGVSQTPSNKVTEKGKYVELRCDPISGHTALYWYRQSLGQGPEFLIYFQGTGAADDSGLPNDRFFAVRPEGSVSTLKIQRTERGDSAVYLCASSLSGNTEAFFGQGTRLTVV.

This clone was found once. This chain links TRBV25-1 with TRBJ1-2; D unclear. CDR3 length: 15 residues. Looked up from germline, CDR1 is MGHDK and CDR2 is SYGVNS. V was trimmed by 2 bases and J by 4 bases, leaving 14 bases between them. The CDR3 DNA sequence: TGTGCCAGCAGTGAACCGGGGTCCATCTCCTATGGCTACACCTTC. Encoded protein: CASSEPGSISYGYTF.

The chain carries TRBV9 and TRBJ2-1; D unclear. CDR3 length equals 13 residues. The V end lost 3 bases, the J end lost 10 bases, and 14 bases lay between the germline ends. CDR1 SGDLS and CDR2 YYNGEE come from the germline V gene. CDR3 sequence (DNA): TGTGCCAGCAGCGCGGGTCTTGACCTAGAGCAGTTCTTC. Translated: CASSAGLDLEQFF.

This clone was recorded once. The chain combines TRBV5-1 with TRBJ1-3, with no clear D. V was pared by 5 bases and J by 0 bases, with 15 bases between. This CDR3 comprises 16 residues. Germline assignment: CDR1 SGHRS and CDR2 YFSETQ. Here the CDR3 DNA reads TGCGCCAGCAGGTTAGGAACCCTCAGCTCTGGAAACACCATATATTTT. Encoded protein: CASRLGTLSSGNTIYF. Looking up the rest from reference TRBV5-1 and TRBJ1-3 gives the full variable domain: KAGVTQTPRYLIKTRGQQVTLSCSPISGHRSVSWYQQTPGQGLQFLFEYFSETQRNKGNFPGRFSGRQFSNSRSEMNVSTLELGDSALYLCASRLGTLSSGNTIYFGEGSWLTVV.

The CDR3 nucleotides read TGTGCCAGCAGGCCGGGACTAGCGGGGGGGCGGAGCACAGATACGCAGTATTTT. Residues: CASRPGLAGGRSTDTQYF. This chain links TRBV28 with TRBJ2-3; 16 nucleotides match TRBD2. This CDR3 has 18 amino acids. Germline V CDR1 and CDR2: MDHEN, SYDVKM. With 6 bases clipped from V and 0 bases from J, the junction kept 6 bases outside the gene matches.

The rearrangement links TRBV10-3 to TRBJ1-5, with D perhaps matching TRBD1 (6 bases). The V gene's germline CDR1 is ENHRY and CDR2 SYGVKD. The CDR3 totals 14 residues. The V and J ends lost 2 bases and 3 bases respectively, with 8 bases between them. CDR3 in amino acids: CAISEQGNNQPQHF. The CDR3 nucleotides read TGTGCCATCAGTGAGCAGGGGAACAATCAGCCCCAGCATTTT.

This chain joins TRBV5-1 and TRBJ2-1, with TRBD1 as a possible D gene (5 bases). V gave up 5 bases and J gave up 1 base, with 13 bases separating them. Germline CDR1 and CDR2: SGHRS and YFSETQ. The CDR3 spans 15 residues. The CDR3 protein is CASSQEPGSYNEQFF. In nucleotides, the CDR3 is TGCGCCAGCAGTCAGGAGCCAGGGTCCTACAATGAGCAGTTCTTC.

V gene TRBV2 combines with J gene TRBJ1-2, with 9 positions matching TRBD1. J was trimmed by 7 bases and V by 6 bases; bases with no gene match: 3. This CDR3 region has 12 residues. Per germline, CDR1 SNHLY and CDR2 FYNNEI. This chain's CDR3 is CASRGTGFGYTF. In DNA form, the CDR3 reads TGTGCCAGCAGGGGGACAGGGTTTGGCTACACCTTC. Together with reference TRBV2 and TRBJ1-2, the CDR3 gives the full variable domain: EPEVTQTPSHQVTQMGQEVILRCVPISNHLYFYWYRQILGQKVEFLVSFYNNEISEKSEIFDDQFSVERPDGSNFTLKIRSTKLEDSAMYFCASRGTGFGYTFGSGTRLTVV.

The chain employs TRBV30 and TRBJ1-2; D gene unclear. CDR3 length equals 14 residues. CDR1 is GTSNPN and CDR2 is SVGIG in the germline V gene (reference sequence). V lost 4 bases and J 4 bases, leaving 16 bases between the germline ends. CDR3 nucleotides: TGTGCCTGGACCTACGGGGTTTTGTTCTATGGCTACACCTTC. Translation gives CAWTYGVLFYGYTF.

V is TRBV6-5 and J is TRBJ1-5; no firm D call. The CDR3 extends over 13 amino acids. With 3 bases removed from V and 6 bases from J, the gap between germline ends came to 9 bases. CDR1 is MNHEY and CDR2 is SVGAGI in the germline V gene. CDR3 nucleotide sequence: TGTGCCAGCAGTTATCAGACCGGTCAGCCCCAGCATTTT. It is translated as CASSYQTGQPQHF.

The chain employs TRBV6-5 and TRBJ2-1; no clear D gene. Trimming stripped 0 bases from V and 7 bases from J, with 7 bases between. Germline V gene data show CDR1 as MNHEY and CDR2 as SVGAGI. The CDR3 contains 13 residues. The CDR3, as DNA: TGTGCCAGCAGTTACTCGACGGAAAATGAGCAGTTCTTC. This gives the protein CASSYSTENEQFF.

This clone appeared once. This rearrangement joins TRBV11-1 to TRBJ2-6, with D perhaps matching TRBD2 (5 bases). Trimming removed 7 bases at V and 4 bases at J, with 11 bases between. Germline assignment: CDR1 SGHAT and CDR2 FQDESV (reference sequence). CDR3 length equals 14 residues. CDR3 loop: CASKEARGANVLTF. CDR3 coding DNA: TGTGCCAGCAAGGAGGCAAGGGGGGCCAACGTCCTGACTTTC.